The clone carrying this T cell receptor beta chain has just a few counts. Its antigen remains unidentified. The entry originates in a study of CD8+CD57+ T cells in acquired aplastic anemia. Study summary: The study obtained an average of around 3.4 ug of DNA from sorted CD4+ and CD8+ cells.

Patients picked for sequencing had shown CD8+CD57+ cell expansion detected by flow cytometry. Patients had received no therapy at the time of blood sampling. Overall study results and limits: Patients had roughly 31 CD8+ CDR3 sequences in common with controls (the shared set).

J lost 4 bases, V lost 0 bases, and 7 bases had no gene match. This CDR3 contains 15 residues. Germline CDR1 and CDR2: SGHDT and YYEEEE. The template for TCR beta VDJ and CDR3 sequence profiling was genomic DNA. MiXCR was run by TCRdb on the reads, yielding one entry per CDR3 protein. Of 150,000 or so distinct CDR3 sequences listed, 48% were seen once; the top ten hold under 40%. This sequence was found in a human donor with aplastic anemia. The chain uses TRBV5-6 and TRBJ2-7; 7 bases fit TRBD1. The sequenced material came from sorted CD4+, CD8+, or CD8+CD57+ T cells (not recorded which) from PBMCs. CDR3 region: CASSLVTGDLYEQYF. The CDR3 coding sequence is TGTGCCAGCAGCTTGGTAACAGGGGATCTTTACGAGCAGTACTTC.